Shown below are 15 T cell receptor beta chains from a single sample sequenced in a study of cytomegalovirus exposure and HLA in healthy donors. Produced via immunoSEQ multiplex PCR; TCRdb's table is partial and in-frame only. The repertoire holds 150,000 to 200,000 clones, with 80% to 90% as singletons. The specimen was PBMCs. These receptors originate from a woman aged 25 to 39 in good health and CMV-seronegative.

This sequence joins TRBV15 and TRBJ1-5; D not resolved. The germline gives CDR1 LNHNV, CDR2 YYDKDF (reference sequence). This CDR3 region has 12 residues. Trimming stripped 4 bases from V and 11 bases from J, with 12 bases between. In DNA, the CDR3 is TGTGCCACCAGCACCGAAACTTGGGCCCAGCATTTT. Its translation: CATSTETWAQHF. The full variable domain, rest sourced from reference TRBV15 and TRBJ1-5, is DAMVIQNPRYQVTQFGKPVTLSCSQTLNHNVMYWYQQKSSQAPKLLFHYYDKDFNNEADTPDNFQSRRPNTSFCFLDIRSPGLGDTAMYLCATSTETWAQHFGDGTRLSIL.

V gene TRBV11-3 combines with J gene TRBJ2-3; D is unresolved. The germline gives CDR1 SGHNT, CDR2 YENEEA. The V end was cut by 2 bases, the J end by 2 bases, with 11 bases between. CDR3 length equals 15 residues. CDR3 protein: CASSLFGRITDTQYF. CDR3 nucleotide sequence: TGTGCCAGCAGCTTATTCGGCCGCATCACAGATACGCAGTATTTT.

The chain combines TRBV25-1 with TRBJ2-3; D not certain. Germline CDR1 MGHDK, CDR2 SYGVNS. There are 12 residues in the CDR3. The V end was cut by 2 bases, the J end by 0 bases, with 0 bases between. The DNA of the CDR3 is TGTGCCAGCAGTGAAAGCACAGATACGCAGTATTTT. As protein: CASSESTDTQYF. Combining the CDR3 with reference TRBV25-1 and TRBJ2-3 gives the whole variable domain EADIYQTPRYLVIGTGKKITLECSQTMGHDKMYWYQQDPGMELHLIHYSYGVNSTEKGDLSSESTVSRIRTEHFPLTLESARPSHTSQYLCASSESTDTQYFGPGTRLTVL.

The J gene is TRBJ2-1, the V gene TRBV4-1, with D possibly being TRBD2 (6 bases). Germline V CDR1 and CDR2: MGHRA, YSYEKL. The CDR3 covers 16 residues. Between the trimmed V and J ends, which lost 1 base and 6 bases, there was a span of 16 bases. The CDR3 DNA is TGCGCCAGCAGCCAAGGTTTCGGGGGAGTTGGCAATGAGCAGTTCTTC. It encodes CASSQGFGGVGNEQFF.

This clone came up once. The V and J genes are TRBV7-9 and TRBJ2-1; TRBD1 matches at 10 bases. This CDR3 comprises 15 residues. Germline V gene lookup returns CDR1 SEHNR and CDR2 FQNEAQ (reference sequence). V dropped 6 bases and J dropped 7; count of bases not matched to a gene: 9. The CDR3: CASRVGTGEKNEQFF. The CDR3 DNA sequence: TGTGCCAGCAGGGTAGGGACAGGGGAAAAGAATGAGCAGTTCTTC.

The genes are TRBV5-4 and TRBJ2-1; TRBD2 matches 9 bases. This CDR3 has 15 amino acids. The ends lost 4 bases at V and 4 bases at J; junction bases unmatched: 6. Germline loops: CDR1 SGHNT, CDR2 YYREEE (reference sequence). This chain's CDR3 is CASSETSGFYNEQFF. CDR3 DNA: TGTGCCAGCAGCGAGACTAGCGGATTTTACAATGAGCAGTTCTTC.

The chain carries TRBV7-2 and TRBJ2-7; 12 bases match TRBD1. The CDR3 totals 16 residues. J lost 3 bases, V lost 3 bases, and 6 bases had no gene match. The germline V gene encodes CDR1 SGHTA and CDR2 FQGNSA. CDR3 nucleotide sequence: TGTGCCAGCAGCTTCGCCGGGACAGGGGGCCTCTACGAGCAGTACTTC. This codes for CASSFAGTGGLYEQYF.

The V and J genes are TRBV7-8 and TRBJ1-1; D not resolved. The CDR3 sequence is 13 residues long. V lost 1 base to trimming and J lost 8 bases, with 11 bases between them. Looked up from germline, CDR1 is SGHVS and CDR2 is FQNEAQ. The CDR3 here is CASSLGPQREAFF. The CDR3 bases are TGTGCCAGCAGCTTAGGACCCCAGAGGGAAGCTTTCTTT. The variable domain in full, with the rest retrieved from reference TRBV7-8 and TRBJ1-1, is GAGVSQSPRYKVAKRGQDVALRCDPISGHVSLFWYQQALGQGPEFLTYFQNEAQLDKSGLPSDRFFAERPEGSVSTLKIQRTQQEDSAVYLCASSLGPQREAFFGQGTRLTVV.

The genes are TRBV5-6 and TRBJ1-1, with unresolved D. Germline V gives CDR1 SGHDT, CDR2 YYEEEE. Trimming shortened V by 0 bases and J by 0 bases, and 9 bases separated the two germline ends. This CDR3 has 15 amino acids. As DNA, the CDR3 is TGTGCCAGCAGCTTGGGCGGCATGCTGAACACTGAAGCTTTCTTT. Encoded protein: CASSLGGMLNTEAFF.

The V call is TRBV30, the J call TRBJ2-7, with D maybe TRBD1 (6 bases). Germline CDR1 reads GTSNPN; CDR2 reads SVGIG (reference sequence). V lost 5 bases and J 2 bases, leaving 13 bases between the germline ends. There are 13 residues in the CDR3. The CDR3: CAWATGHTYEQYF. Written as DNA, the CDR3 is TGTGCCTGGGCAACAGGGCATACCTACGAGCAGTACTTC.

The CDR3, as DNA: TGTGCCAGCCGTAGTACAGGTTACGAGCAGTACTTC. Its translation is CASRSTGYEQYF. The chain combines TRBV7-9 with TRBJ2-7, with D possibly being TRBD1 (5 bases). The V gene's germline CDR1 is SEHNR and CDR2 FQNEAQ (reference sequence). The CDR3 is 12 amino acids. The V end lost 8 bases, the J end lost 4 bases, and 12 bases lay between the germline ends.

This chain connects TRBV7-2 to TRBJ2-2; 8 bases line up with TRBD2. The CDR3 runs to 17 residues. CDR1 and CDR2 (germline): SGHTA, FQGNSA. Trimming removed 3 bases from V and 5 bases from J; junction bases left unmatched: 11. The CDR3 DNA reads TGTGCCAGCAGCTTGGGTCCGACGAGCGGGGGAACCGGGGAGCTGTTTTTT. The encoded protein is CASSLGPTSGGTGELFF.

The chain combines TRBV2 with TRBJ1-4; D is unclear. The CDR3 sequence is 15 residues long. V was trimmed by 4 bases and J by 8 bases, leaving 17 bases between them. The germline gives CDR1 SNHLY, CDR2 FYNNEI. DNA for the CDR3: TGTGCCAGCAGTGTTTCGGGGATTCAAGGGGAAAAACTGTTTTTT. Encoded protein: CASSVSGIQGEKLFF.

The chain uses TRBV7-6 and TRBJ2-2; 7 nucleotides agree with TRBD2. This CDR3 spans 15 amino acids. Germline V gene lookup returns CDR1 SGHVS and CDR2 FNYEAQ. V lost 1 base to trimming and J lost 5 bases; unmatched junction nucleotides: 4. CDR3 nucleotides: TGTGCCAGCAGCTTAGGCGGGGGAACTACCGGGGAGCTGTTTTTT. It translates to CASSLGGGTTGELFF.

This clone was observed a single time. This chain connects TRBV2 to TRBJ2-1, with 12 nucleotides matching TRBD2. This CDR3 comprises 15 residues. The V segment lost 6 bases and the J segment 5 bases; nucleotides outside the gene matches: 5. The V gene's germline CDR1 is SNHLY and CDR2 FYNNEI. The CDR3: CASRLGLAGNNEQFF. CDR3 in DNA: TGTGCCAGCAGGCTAGGACTAGCGGGGAACAATGAGCAGTTCTTC.